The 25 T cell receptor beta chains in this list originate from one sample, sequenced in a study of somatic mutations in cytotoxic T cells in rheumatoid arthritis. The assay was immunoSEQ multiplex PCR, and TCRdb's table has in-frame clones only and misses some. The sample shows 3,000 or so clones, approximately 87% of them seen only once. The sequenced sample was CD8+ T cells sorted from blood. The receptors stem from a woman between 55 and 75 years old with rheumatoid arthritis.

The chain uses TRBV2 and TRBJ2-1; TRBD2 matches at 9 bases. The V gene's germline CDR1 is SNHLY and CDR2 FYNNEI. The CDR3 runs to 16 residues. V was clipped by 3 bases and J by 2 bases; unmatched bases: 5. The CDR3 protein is CASSEWAGGPYNEQFF. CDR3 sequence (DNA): TGTGCCAGCAGTGAGTGGGCGGGGGGGCCCTACAATGAGCAGTTCTTC.

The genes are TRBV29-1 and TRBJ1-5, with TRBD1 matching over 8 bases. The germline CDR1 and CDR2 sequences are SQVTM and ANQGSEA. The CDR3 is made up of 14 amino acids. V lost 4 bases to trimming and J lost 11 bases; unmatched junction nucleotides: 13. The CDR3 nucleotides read TGCAGCGTTGCGGCAGGGGGCACAGATCACACCCAGCATTTT. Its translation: CSVAAGGTDHTQHF.

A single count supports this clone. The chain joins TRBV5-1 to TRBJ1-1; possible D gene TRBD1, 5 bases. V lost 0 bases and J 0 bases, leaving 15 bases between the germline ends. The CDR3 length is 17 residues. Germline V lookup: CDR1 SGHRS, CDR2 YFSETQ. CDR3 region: CASSLEAVGGMNTEAFF. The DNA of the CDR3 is TGCGCCAGCAGCTTGGAGGCGGTGGGGGGAATGAACACTGAAGCTTTCTTT.

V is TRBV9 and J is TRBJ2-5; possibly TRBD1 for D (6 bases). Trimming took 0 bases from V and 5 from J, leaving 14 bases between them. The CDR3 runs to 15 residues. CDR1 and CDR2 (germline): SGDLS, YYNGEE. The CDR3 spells CASSVDEQGGETQYF. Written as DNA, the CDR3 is TGTGCCAGCAGCGTAGACGAACAGGGTGGGGAGACCCAGTACTTC.

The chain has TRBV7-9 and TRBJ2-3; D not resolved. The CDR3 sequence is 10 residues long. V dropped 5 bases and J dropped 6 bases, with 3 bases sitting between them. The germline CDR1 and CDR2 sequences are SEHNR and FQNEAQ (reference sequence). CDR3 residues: CASSLDTQYF. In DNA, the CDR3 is TGTGCCAGCAGCCTCGATACGCAGTATTTT.

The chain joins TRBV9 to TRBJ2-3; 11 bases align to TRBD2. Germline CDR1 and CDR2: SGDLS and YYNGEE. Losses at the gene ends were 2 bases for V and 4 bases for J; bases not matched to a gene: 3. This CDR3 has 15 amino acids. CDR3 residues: CASSVSGRAPDTQYF. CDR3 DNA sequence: TGTGCCAGCAGCGTTAGCGGGAGGGCCCCAGATACGCAGTATTTT. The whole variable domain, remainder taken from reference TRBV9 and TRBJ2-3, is DSGVTQTPKHLITATGQRVTLRCSPRSGDLSVYWYQQSLDQGLQFLIQYYNGEERAKGNILERFSAQQFPDLHSELNLSSLELGDSALYFCASSVSGRAPDTQYFGPGTRLTVL.

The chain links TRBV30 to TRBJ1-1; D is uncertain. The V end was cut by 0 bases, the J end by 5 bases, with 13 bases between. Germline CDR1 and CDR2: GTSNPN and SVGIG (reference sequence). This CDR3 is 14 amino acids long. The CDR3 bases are TGTGCCTGGAGTGTACTGGGGAGAGGGACTGAAGCTTTCTTT. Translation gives CAWSVLGRGTEAFF. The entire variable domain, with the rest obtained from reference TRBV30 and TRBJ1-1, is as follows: SQTIHQWPATLVQPVGSPLSLECTVEGTSNPNLYWYRQAAGRGLQLLFYSVGIGQISSEVPQNLSASRPQDRQFILSSKKLLLSDSGFYLCAWSVLGRGTEAFFGQGTRLTVV.

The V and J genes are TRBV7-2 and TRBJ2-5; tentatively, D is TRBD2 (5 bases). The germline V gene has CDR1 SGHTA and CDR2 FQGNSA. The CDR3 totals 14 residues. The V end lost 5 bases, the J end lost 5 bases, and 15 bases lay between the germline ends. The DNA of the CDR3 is TGTGCCAGCAGCCCGTACCGATCGGGGGAGACCCAGTACTTC. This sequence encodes CASSPYRSGETQYF.

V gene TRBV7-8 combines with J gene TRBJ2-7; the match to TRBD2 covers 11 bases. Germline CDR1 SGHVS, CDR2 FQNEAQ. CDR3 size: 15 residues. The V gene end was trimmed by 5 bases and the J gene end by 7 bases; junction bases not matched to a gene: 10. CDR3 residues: CASSATSGSSVEQYF. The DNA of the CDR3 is TGTGCCAGCAGCGCCACTAGCGGGAGCAGTGTGGAGCAGTACTTC.

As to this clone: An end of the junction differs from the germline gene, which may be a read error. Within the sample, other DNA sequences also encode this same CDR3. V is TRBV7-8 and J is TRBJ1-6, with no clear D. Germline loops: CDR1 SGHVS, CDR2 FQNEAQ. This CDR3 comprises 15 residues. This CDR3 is CASSLGGGHNSPLHF. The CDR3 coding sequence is TGTGCCAGCAGCTTAGGGGGAGGGCATAATTCCCCCCTCCACTTT.

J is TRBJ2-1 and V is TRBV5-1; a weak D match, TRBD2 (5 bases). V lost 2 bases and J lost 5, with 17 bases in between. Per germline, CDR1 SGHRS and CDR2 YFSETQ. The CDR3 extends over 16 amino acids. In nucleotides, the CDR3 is TGCGCCAGCAGCTTTCGGGGTACGTGGAATAACAATGAGCAGTTCTTC. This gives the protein CASSFRGTWNNNEQFF.

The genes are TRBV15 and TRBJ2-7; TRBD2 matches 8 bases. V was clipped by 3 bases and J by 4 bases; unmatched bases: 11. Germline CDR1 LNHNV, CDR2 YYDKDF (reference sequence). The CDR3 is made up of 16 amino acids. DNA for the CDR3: TGTGCCACCAGCAGTGGACGGGAGGGCCTCAGGTACGAGCAGTACTTC. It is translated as CATSSGREGLRYEQYF.

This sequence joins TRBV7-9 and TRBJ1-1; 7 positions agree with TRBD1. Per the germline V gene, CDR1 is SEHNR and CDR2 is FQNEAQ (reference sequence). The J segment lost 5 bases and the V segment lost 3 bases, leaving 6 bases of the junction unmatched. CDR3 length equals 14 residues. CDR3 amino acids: CASSFGGGRTEAFF. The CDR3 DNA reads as TGTGCCAGCAGCTTTGGAGGGGGCAGGACTGAAGCTTTCTTT.

CDR3 protein: CASSEARHNEQFF. CDR3 bases: TGCGCCAGCAGTGAGGCCAGGCACAATGAGCAGTTCTTC. The chain has TRBV10-1 and TRBJ2-1; D gene uncertain. V was cut by 2 bases and J by 5 bases, with 7 bases left in between. Germline V CDR1 and CDR2: WNHNN, SYGVQD (reference sequence). This CDR3 has 13 residues.

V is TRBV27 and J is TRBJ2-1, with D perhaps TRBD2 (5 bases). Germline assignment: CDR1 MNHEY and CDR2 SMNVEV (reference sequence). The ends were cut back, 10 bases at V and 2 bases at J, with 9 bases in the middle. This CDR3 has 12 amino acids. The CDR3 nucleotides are TGTGCCACGGGGTCCGCCTACAATGAGCAGTTCTTC. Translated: CATGSAYNEQFF.

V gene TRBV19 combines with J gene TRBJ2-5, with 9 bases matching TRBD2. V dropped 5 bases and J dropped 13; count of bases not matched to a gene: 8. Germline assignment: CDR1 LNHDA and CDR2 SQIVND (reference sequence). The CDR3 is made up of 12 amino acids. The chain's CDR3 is CASSPVSGGPYF. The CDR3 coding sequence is TGTGCCAGTAGTCCTGTTAGCGGGGGCCCGTACTTC.

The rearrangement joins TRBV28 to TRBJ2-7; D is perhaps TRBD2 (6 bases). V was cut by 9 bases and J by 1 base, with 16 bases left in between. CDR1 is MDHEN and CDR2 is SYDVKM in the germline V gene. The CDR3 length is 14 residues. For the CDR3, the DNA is TGTGCCAGTCGCAGTCTAGCGAGGTCCTACGAGCAGTACTTC. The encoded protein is CASRSLARSYEQYF.

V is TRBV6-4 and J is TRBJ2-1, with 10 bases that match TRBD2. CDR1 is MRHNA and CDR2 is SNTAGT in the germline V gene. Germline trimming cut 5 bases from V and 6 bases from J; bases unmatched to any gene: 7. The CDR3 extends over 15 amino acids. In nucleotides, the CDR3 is TGTGCCAGCAGTAATAGCGGGGGGACGGGCAATGAGCAGTTCTTC. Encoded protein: CASSNSGGTGNEQFF.

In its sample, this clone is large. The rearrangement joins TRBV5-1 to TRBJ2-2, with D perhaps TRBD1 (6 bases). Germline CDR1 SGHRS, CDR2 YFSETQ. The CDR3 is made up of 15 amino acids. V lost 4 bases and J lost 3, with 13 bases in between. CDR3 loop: CASSPSGTHTGELFF. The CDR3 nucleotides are TGCGCCAGCAGCCCTTCCGGGACACACACCGGGGAGCTGTTTTTT.

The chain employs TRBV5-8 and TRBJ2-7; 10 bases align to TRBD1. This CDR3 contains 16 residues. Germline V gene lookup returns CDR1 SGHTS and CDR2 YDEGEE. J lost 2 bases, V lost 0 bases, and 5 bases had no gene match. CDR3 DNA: TGTGCCAGCAGCTTGGAGACAGGGGGCAACACCTACGAGCAGTACTTC. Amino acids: CASSLETGGNTYEQYF.

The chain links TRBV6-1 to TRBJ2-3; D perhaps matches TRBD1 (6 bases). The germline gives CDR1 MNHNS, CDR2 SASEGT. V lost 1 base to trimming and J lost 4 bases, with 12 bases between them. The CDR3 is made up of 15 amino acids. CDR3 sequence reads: CASSEDQDSADTQYF. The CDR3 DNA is TGTGCCAGCAGTGAAGATCAGGACAGTGCAGATACGCAGTATTTT.

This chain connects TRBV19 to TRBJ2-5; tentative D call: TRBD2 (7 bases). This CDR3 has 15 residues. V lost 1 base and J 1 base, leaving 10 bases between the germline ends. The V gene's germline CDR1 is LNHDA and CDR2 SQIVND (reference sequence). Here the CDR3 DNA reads TGTGCCAGTAGTATAGCGGGGGGCTCCCAAGAGACCCAGTACTTC. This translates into CASSIAGGSQETQYF.

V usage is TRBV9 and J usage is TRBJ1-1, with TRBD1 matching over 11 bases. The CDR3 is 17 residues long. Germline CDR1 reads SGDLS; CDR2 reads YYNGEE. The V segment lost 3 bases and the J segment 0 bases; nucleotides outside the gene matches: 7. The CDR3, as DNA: TGTGCCAGCAGCGCTGGACAGGGGGCGGGGGTGAACACTGAAGCTTTCTTT. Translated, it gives CASSAGQGAGVNTEAFF. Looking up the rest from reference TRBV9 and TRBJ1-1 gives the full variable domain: DSGVTQTPKHLITATGQRVTLRCSPRSGDLSVYWYQQSLDQGLQFLIQYYNGEERAKGNILERFSAQQFPDLHSELNLSSLELGDSALYFCASSAGQGAGVNTEAFFGQGTRLTVV.

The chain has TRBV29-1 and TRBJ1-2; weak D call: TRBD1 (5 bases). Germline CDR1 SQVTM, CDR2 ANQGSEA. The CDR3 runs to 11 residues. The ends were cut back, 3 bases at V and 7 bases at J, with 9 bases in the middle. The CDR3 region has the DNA TGCAGCGTTGATCAAGGGGCTGGCTACACCTTC. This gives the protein CSVDQGAGYTF. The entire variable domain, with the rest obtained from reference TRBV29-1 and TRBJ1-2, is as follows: SAVISQKPSRDICQRGTSLTIQCQVDSQVTMMFWYRQQPGQSLTLIATANQGSEATYESGFVIDKFPISRPNLTFSTLTVSNMSPEDSSIYLCSVDQGAGYTFGSGTRLTVV.

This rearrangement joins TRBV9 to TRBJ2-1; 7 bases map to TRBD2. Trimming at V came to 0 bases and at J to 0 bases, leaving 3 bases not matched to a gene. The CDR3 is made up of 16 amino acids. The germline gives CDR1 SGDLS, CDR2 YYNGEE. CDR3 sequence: CASSVGRGSSYNEQFF. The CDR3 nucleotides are TGTGCCAGCAGCGTAGGGCGGGGGAGCTCCTACAATGAGCAGTTCTTC.